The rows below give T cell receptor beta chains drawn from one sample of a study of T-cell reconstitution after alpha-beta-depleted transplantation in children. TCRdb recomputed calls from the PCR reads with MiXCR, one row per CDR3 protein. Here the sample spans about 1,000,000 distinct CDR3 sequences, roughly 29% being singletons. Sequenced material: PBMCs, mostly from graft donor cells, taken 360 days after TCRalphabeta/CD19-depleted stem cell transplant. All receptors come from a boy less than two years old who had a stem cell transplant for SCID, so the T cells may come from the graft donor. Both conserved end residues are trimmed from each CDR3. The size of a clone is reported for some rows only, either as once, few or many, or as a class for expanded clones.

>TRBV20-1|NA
RVVRTSAQETQY
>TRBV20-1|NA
SASRYPGRSNYEQY
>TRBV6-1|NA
ASRPTLGQPQH
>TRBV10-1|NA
ASIERQTRYNEQF
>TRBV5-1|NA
ASSLISLVAGGKHEQF
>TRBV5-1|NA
ASSRGRPGDTQY
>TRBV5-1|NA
ASSSLGTGTNTEAF
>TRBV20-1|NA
SARVGTDYNEKF
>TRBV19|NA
ASSIWGQGSNQPQH
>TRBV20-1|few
SASLGGQPQH
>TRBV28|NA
ASRGRGRQPQH
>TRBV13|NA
ASSSRPLYEQY
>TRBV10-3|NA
AINALLTDTQY
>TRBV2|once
ASTGTQGVEQY